These T cell receptor beta chains were read from a single sample in a study of early T cells in non-severe SARS-CoV-2 infection. TCRdb itself ran the 5' RACE reads through MiXCR, one entry per CDR3 protein. This sample has about 25,000 distinct CDR3 sequences; 4.8% occur once, and the top ten carry about 6.2%. Sequenced material: whole blood. These receptors originate from an adult who was a healthcare worker with PCR-confirmed SARS-CoV-2 infection or an uninfected control (not recorded which). The CDR3 runs from the conserved cysteine through the conserved F or W. The D gene is left open where the match is weak. For some rows the clone size is stated as once, few or many, or as a class when expanded; others skip it.

clone size,V gene,D gene,J gene,CDR3 protein,CDR3 DNA
many,TRBV5-1,.,TRBJ2-5,CASSLGGGEETQYF,TGCGCCAGCAGCTTGGGTGGCGGCGAGGAGACCCAGTACTTC
many,TRBV20-1,TRBD1,TRBJ2-7,CSAPTDRFPAEQYF,TGCAGTGCGCCGACGGACAGGTTCCCCGCCGAGCAGTACTTC
many,TRBV18,.,TRBJ2-5,CASSPGLPKETQYF,TGTGCCAGCTCGCCGGGCCTCCCCAAAGAGACCCAGTACTTC
many,TRBV5-1,TRBD1,TRBJ2-7,CASSSRDSGPYEQYF,TGCGCCAGCAGCTCCCGGGACAGTGGGCCCTACGAGCAGTACTTC
many,TRBV18,.,TRBJ1-6,CASSPKMRMGVSPLHF,TGTGCCAGCTCACCTAAGATGAGGATGGGGGTTTCACCCCTCCACTTT
few,TRBV13,TRBD1,TRBJ1-1,CASSLGGQGTNTEAFF,TGTGCCAGCAGCTTAGGGGGACAGGGGACAAACACTGAAGCTTTCTTT
few,TRBV10-3,TRBD2,TRBJ2-1,CAISEGLAGSQFF,TGTGCCATCAGTGAAGGACTAGCGGGATCACAGTTCTTC
many,TRBV5-1,.,TRBJ2-3,CASSLTGPSTDTQYF,TGCGCCAGCAGCTTAACGGGACCTAGCACAGATACGCAGTATTTT
.,TRBV3-1,.,TRBJ1-2,CVSSQGRKQSNYGYTF,TGTGTCAGCAGCCAAGGAAGGAAACAGTCTAACTATGGCTACACCTTC
many,TRBV7-2,.,TRBJ2-3,CASSLGTTGPQYF,TGTGCCAGCAGCTTAGGGACTACAGGGCCGCAGTATTTT
many,TRBV7-9,.,TRBJ2-2,CASSPLKTENTGELFF,TGTGCCAGCAGCCCCCTGAAGACAGAGAACACCGGGGAGCTGTTTTTT
few,TRBV6-5,TRBD1,TRBJ1-2,CASSRTGANYGYTF,TGTGCCAGCAGTAGGACAGGCGCTAACTATGGCTACACCTTC
.,TRBV11-2,.,TRBJ1-4,CACGTGGVEKLFF,TGTGCTTGCGGGACGGGCGGCGTAGAAAAACTGTTTTTT
.,TRBV5-1,.,TRBJ2-7,CASSLLPEGSAYEQYF,TGCGCCAGCAGCTTGCTACCCGAAGGGAGCGCCTACGAGCAGTACTTC
many,TRBV19,TRBD2,TRBJ2-1,CASSIVGGDYNEQFF,TGTGCCAGTAGTATAGTTGGGGGGGACTACAATGAGCAGTTCTTC
few,TRBV11-2,.,TRBJ2-7,CASSHTTGEQYF,TGTGCCAGCAGCCACACTACGGGTGAGCAGTACTTC
many,TRBV20-1,.,TRBJ2-3,CSAGQSRTDTQYF,TGCAGTGCTGGACAGAGCCGCACAGATACGCAGTATTTT
many,TRBV6-1,.,TRBJ1-1,CASSELREMNTEAFF,TGTGCCAGCAGTGAATTAAGGGAGATGAACACTGAAGCTTTCTTT
many,TRBV20-1,.,TRBJ2-2,CSARRLENTGELFF,TGCAGTGCTAGACGGCTCGAGAACACCGGGGAGCTGTTTTTT
.,TRBV11-2,.,TRBJ1-1,CASSFWQNTEAFF,TGTGCCAGCAGCTTCTGGCAGAACACTGAAGCTTTCTTT
few,TRBV18,.,TRBJ2-4,CASSPPRATKNIQYF,TGTGCCAGCTCACCCCCGAGGGCTACAAAAAACATTCAGTACTTC
many,TRBV5-1,.,TRBJ1-2,CASSSRAAAPYGYTF,TGCGCCAGCAGCTCAAGAGCTGCAGCGCCCTATGGCTACACCTTC
few,TRBV4-1,TRBD1,TRBJ2-2,CASGQGNTGELFF,TGCGCCTCGGGACAGGGGAACACCGGGGAGCTGTTTTTT
.,TRBV12-3/TRBV12-4,TRBD1,TRBJ1-5,CASSLMTGGQPQHF,TGTGCCAGCAGTTTAATGACAGGGGGTCAGCCCCAGCATTTT
many,TRBV5-5,.,TRBJ2-3,CASSLAGRTQTTDTQYF,TGTGCCAGCAGCTTGGCCGGACGGACTCAAACCACAGATACGCAGTATTTT
many,TRBV20-1,.,TRBJ1-4,CSARGPFGTNEKLFF,TGCAGTGCTAGAGGACCATTCGGAACTAATGAAAAACTGTTTTTT
many,TRBV5-4,TRBD1,TRBJ2-7,CASSSPGQGSYEQYF,TGTGCCAGCAGCTCTCCGGGACAGGGGTCCTACGAGCAGTACTTC
many,TRBV5-1,.,TRBJ2-1,CASSLLGASSYNEQFF,TGCGCCAGCAGCTTGTTGGGGGCAAGCTCCTACAATGAGCAGTTCTTC
many,TRBV5-5,.,TRBJ1-1,CASSLEAGRNTEAFF,TGTGCCAGCAGCTTGGAGGCAGGGAGGAACACTGAAGCTTTCTTT